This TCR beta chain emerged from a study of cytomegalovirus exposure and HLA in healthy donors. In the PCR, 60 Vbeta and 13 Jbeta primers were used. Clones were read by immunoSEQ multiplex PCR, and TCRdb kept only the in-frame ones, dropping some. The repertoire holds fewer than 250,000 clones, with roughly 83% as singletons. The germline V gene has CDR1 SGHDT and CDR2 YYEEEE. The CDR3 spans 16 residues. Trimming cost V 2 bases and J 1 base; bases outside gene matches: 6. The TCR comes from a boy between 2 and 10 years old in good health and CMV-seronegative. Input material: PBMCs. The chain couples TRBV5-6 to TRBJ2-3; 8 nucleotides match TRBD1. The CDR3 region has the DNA TGTGCCAGCAGCTTTTGGACAGGGACGGGCACAGATACGCAGTATTTT. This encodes CASSFWTGTGTDTQYF.